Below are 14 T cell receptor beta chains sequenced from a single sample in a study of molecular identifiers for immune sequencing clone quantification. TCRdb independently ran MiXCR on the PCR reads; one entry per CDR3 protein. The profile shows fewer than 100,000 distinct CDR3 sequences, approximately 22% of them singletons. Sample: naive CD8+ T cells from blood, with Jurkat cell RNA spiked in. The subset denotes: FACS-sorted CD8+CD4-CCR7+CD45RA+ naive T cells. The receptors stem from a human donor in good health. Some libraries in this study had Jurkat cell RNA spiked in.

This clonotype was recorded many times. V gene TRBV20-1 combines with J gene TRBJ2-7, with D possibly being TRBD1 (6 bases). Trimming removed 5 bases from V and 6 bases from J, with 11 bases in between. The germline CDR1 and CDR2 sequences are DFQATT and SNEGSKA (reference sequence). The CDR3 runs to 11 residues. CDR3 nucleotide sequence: TGCAGTGCTCCCACAGGGACCGAGCAGTACTTC. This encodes CSAPTGTEQYF.

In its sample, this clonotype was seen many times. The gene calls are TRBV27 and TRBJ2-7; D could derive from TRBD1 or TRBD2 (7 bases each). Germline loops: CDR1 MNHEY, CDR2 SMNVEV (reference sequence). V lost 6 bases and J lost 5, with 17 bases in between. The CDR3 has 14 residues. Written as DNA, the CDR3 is TGTGCCAGCAGCCTCAGGGGGGGATGGAACGAGCAGTACTTC. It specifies CASSLRGGWNEQYF.

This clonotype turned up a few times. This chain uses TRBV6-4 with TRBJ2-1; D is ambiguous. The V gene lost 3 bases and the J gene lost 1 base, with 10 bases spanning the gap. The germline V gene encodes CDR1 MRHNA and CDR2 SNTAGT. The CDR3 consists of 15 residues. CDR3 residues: CASSEQSASYNEQFF. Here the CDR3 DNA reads TGTGCCAGCAGTGAACAGTCCGCTTCCTACAATGAGCAGTTCTTC.

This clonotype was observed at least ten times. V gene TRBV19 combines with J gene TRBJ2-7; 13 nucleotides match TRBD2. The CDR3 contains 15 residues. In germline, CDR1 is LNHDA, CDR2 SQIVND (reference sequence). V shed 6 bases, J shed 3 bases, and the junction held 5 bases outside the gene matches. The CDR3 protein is CASSWTSGSIYEQYF. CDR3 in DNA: TGTGCCAGTAGCTGGACTAGCGGGAGTATCTACGAGCAGTACTTC.

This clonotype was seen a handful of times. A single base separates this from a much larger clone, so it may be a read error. For the CDR3, the DNA is TGTGCCATCAGCCGGGCTGGGGAAGAGTCCCAGTACTTC. This translates into CAISRAGEESQYF. V and J are TRBV10-3 and TRBJ2-5; D ambiguous. The CDR3 covers 13 residues. Germline assignment: CDR1 ENHRY and CDR2 SYGVKD.

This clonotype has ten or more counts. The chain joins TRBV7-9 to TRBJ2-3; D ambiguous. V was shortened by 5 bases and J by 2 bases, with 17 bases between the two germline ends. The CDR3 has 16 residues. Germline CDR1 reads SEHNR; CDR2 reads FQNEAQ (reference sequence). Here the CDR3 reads CASSRTDNFYTDTQYF. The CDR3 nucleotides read TGTGCCAGCAGCCGGACCGACAACTTCTACACAGATACGCAGTATTTT. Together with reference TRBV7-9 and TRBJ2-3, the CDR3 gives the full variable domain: DTGVSQNPRHKITKRGQNVTFRCDPISEHNRLYWYRQTLGQGPEFLTYFQNEAQLEKSRLLSDRFSAERPKGSFSTLEIQRTEQGDSAMYLCASSRTDNFYTDTQYFGPGTRLTVL.

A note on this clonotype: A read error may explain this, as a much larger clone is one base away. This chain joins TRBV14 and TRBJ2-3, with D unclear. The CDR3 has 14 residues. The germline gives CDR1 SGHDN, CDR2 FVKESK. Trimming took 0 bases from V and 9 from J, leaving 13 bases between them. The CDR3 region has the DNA TGTGCCAGCAGCCAAGAATCTCTCGTCAGAACGCAGTATTTT. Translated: CASSQESLVRTQYF.

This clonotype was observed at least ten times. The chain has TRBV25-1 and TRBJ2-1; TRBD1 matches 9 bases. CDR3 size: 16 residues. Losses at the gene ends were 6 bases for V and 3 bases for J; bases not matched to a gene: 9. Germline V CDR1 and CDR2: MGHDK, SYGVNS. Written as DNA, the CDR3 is TGTGCCAGCAGAGGTACATGGGACAGGGACTACAATGAGCAGTTCTTC. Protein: CASRGTWDRDYNEQFF. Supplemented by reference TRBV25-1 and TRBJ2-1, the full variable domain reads EADIYQTPRYLVIGTGKKITLECSQTMGHDKMYWYQQDPGMELHLIHYSYGVNSTEKGDLSSESTVSRIRTEHFPLTLESARPSHTSQYLCASRGTWDRDYNEQFFGPGTRLTVL.

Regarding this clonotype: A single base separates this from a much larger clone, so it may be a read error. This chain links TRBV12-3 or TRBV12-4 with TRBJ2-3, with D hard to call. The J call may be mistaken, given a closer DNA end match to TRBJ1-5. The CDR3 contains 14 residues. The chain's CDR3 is CASSWTRTTDTQHF. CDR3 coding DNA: TGTGCCAGCAGTTGGACTCGGACTACAGATACGCAGCATTTT.

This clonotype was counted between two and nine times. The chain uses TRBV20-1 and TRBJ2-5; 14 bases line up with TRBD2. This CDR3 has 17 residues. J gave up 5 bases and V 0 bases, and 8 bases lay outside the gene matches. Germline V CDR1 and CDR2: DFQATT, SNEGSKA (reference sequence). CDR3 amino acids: CSARDLGGLAGVETQYF. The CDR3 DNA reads TGCAGTGCTAGAGATCTCGGGGGACTAGCGGGAGTCGAGACCCAGTACTTC.

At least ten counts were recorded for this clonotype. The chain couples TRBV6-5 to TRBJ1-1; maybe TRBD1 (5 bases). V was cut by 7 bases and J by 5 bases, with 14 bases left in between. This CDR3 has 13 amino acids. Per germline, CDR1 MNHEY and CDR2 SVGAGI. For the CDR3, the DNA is TGTGCCAGCACCACGATAGGGGTAACTGAAGCTTTCTTT. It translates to CASTTIGVTEAFF.

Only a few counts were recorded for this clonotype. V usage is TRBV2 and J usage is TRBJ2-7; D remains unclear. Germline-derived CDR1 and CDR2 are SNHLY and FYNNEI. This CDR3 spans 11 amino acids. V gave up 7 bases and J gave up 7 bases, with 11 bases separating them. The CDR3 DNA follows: TGTGCCAGCAATTCCCTTCGGGAGCAGTACTTC. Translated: CASNSLREQYF.

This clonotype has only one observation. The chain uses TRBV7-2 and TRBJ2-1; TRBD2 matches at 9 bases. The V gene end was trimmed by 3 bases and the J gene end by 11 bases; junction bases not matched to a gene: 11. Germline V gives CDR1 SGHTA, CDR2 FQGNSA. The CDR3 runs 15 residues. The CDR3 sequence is CASSFEREARNKQFF. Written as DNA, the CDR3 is TGTGCCAGCAGCTTCGAGCGGGAGGCCCGTAACAAGCAGTTCTTC.

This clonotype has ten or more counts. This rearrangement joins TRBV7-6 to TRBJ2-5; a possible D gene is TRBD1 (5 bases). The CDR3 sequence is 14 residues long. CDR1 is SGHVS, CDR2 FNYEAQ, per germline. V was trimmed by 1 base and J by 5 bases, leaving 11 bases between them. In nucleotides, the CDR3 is TGTGCCAGCAGCTTAGAATTATGGGGCGAGACCCAGTACTTC. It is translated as CASSLELWGETQYF.